This T cell receptor beta chain stems from a study of blood T cell repertoires in COVID-19. Study-level background: Nucleic acid was either cDNA or gDNA, and it came from T cells, B-cell-depleted T cells, or PBMCs.

Authors' data handling: Estimation of nucleated cell counts relied on the amplification of reference gene primers. Some clones are missing from TCRdb's copy, which holds only in-frame ones; the method was immunoSEQ multiplex PCR. The V and J calls and the clone size are those of that table, but D and trimming were determined from the DNA. Among under 40,000 clones listed, 85% to 90% were seen once. The table lists this clone with a count of one. Germline V gene lookup returns CDR1 KGHSH and CDR2 LQKENI. CDR3 size: 13 residues. The V segment lost 6 bases and the J segment 5 bases; nucleotides outside the gene matches: 6.

This chain connects TRBV18 to TRBJ2-7, with 8 nucleotides matching TRBD1. Material for sequencing was peripheral blood. The receptor comes from a man older than 75 with active COVID-19. CDR3: CASSSQGVDEQYF. The CDR3 DNA reads as TGTGCCAGCTCGTCACAGGGGGTCGACGAGCAGTACTTC.